The T cell receptor (beta chain) described here comes from a study of radiation and T cells in renal cell carcinoma. Overall study results and limits: From baseline, blood top tumor clonotypes peaked at 2 weeks post-radiation. Without pretreatment biopsies, baseline tumor clonotype presence was undetermined.

For this clone: Its cognate antigen is unknown.

CDR1 and CDR2 from the germline V gene are LNHDA and SQIVND (reference sequence). The CDR3 loop spans 14 amino acids. V was cut by 6 bases and J by 7 bases, with 13 bases left in between. Time point reported: blood 4 weeks post-SBRT, at nephrectomy. Treatment described: 15 Gy SBRT to primary tumor, nephrectomy 4 weeks later. Nephrectomy followed 15 Gy stereotactic body radiation by 4 weeks. Blood was sampled at baseline, 2 weeks and 4 weeks after SBRT. Sequenced by immunoSEQ multiplex PCR; TCRdb stores in-frame clones only, minus some. The sample carries around 170,000 clones, roughly 90% recorded once.

Specimen: blood, collected from a patient whose treatment included radiotherapy and nephrectomy. The clonotype was recovered from a woman aged 45-65 years with renal cell carcinoma. The V call is TRBV19, the J call TRBJ1-6, with D perhaps matching TRBD1 (5 bases). CDR3 DNA sequence: TGTGCCAGTAGAACCGGGACCCAGAATTCACCCCTCCACTTT. This codes for CASRTGTQNSPLHF.